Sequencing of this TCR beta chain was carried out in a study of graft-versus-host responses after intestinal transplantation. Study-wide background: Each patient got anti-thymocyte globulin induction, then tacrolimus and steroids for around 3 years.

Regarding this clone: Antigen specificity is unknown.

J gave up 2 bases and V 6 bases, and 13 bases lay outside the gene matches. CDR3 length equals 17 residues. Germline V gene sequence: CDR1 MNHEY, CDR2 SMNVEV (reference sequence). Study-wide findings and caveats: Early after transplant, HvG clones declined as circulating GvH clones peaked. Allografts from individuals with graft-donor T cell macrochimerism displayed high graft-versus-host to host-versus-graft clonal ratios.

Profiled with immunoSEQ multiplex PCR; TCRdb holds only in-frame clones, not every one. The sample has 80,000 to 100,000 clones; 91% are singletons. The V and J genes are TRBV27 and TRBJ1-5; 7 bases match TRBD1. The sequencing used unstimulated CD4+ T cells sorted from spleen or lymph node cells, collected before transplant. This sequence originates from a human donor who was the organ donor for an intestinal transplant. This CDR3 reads CASSPVRGNYGNQPQHF. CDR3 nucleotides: TGTGCCAGCAGCCCCGTCAGGGGGAATTACGGCAATCAGCCCCAGCATTTT.